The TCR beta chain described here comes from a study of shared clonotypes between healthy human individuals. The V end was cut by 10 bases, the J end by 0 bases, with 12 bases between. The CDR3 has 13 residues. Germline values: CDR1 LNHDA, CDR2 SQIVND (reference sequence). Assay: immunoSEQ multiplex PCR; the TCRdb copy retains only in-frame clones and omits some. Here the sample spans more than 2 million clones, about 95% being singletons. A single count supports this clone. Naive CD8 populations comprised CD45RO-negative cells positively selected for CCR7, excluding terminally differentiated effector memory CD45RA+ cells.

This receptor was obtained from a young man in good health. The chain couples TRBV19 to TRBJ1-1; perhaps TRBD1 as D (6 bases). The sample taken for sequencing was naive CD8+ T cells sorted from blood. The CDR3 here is CATSQGMNTEAFF. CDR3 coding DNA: TGTGCCACCTCACAGGGCATGAACACTGAAGCTTTCTTT.